In its sample, the clone carrying this TCR beta chain was seen a few times. What it recognizes is unknown. V gave up 6 bases and J gave up 13 bases; unmatched junction bases: 12. CDR3 length: 12 amino acids. This record comes from a study of identical twins. MiXCR, run by TCRdb on the 5' RACE reads, gives a single entry per CDR3 protein. The repertoire has hundreds of thousands of distinct CDR3 sequences, approximately 6% of them found once; the top ten carry 1.5% to 2%. Broader study findings: The authors noted that invariant MAIT and iNKT cells could partly confound zero-insertion analyses.

The J gene is TRBJ2-7, the V gene TRBV12-3 or TRBV12-4; 7 nucleotides agree with TRBD2. Sequenced input: naive T cells sorted from blood. The receptor's source is a man younger than 35 in good health. CDR3: CASRRERRTLYV. The CDR3 bases are TGTGCCAGCAGGCGGGAGCGGCGGACGTTATACGTC.